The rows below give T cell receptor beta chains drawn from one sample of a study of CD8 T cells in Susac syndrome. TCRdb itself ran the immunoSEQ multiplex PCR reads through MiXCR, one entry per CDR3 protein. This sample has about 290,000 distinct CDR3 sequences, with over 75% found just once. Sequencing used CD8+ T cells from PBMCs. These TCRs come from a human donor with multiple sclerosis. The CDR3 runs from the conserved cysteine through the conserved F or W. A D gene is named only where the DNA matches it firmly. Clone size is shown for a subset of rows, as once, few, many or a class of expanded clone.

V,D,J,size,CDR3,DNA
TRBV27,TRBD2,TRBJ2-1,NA,CASSLTSGEFNEQFF,TGTGCCAGCAGTCTGACTAGCGGGGAGTTCAATGAGCAGTTCTTC
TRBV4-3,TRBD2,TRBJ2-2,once,CASSQGGFDTGELFF,TGCGCCAGCAGCCAGGGGGGGTTTGACACCGGGGAGCTGTTTTTT
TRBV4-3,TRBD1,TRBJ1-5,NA,CASSQGTGDGNQPQHF,TGCGCCAGCAGCCAAGGGACAGGGGATGGCAATCAGCCCCAGCATTTT
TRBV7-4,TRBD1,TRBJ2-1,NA,CASSLAFPSDRASYNEQFF,TGTGCCAGCAGCTTAGCCTTCCCTTCCGACAGGGCCTCCTACAATGAGCAGTTCTTC
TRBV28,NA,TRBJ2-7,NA,CASTPRQNSYEQYF,TGTGCCAGCACCCCCCGGCAGAACTCCTACGAGCAGTACTTC
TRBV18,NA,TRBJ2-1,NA,CASSIGPGINNEQFF,TGTGCCAGCTCAATCGGACCCGGCATAAACAATGAGCAGTTCTTC
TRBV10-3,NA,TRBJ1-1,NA,CAISESMARGIEAFF,TGTGCCATCAGTGAGTCGATGGCCCGGGGGATTGAAGCTTTCTTT
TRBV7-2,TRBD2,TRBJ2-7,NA,CASSLAGGDYEQYF,TGTGCCAGCAGCTTAGCGGGGGGGGACTACGAGCAGTACTTC
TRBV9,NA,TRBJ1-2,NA,CASSVPRGGYTF,TGTGCCAGCAGCGTCCCCAGGGGCGGCTACACCTTC
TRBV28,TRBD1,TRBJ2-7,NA,CASSLGGIAYEQYF,TGTGCCAGCAGTCTAGGGGGCATCGCCTACGAGCAGTACTTC
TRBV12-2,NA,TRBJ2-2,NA,CASRYGRAGGELFF,TGTGCAAGTCGCTACGGGAGGGCAGGCGGGGAGCTGTTTTTT
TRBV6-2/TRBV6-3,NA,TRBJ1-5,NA,CASSYSTSGVFSNQPQHF,TGTGCCAGCAGTTACAGCACATCAGGGGTTTTCAGCAATCAGCCCCAGCATTTT
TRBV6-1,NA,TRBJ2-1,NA,CASSQQGGPSRNEQFF,TGTGCCAGCAGTCAGCAGGGGGGGCCCAGTCGGAATGAGCAGTTCTTC
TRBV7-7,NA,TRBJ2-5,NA,CASSSEPLDGETQYF,TGTGCCAGCAGCTCCGAACCCTTAGACGGGGAGACCCAGTACTTC
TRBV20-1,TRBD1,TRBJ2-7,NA,CSARVELRDRAREQYF,TGCAGTGCTAGAGTTGAACTGCGGGACAGGGCGAGGGAGCAGTACTTC
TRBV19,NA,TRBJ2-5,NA,CASSLQGAEETQYF,TGTGCCAGTAGTCTACAAGGAGCAGAAGAGACCCAGTACTTC
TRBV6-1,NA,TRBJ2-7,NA,CASETGVHEQYF,TGTGCCAGCGAGACAGGTGTACACGAGCAGTACTTC
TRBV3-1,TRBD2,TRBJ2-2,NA,CASSQDRLAGYTGELFF,TGTGCCAGCAGCCAAGATCGTCTAGCGGGATACACCGGGGAGCTGTTTTTT
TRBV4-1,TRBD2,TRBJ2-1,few,CASSQDTSGIAYNEQFF,TGCGCCAGCAGCCAAGATACGAGCGGGATTGCCTACAATGAGCAGTTCTTC
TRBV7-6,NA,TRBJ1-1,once,CASSLPQVYSTEAFF,TGTGCCAGCAGCTTACCGCAGGTCTATAGCACTGAAGCTTTCTTT
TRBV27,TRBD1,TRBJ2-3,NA,CASRPGQGADTQYF,TGTGCCAGCAGGCCGGGACAGGGGGCAGATACGCAGTATTTT
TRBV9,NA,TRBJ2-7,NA,CASSVASTAYEQYF,TGTGCCAGCAGCGTAGCGTCAACGGCGTACGAGCAGTACTTC
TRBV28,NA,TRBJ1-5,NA,CASSLSGHGGRQPQHF,TGTGCCAGCAGTTTATCGGGACACGGGGGGCGTCAGCCCCAGCATTTT
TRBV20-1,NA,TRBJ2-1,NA,CSARDLGYNEQFF,TGCAGTGCTAGAGATTTAGGATACAATGAGCAGTTCTTC
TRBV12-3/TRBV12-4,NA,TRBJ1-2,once,CASRPQSNYGYTF,TGTGCCAGCAGGCCACAGTCTAACTATGGCTACACCTTC
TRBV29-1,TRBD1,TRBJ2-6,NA,CSVLPGQPQPSGANVLTF,TGCAGCGTGCTCCCGGGACAGCCCCAACCCTCTGGGGCCAACGTCCTGACTTTC
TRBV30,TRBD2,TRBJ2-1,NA,CAWSVEGGRAYNEQFF,TGTGCCTGGAGTGTAGAAGGCGGGAGGGCTTACAATGAGCAGTTCTTC
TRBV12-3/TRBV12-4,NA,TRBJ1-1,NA,CASSLIRGAEAFF,TGTGCCAGCAGCCTTATTCGAGGCGCTGAAGCTTTCTTT
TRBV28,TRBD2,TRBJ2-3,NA,CASSTRLAGYTDTQYF,TGTGCCAGCAGTACCCGGCTAGCGGGTTACACAGATACGCAGTATTTT
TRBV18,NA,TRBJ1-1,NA,CASSPRSSGRGNTEAFF,TGTGCCAGCTCACCACGCTCCAGTGGGAGGGGGAACACTGAAGCTTTCTTT
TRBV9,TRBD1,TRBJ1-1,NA,CASSEWDRGTEAFF,TGTGCCAGCAGCGAGTGGGACAGGGGCACTGAAGCTTTCTTT
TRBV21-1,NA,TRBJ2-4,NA,CASSKVKAAPRSDIQYF,TGTGCCAGCAGCAAAGTAAAGGCAGCTCCCCGGAGTGACATTCAGTACTTC
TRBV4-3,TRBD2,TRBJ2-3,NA,CASSGRLAGGGRDTQYF,TGCGCCAGCAGCGGAAGACTAGCGGGAGGCGGGCGAGATACGCAGTATTTT
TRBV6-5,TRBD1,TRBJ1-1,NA,CASSYSGQGPTTEAFF,TGTGCCAGCAGTTATTCCGGACAGGGCCCAACGACTGAAGCTTTCTTT
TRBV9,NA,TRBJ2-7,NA,CASSVVGGAGYEQYF,TGTGCCAGCAGCGTAGTCGGCGGCGCGGGCTACGAGCAGTACTTC
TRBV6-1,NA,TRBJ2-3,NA,CASSVRRAGDGKTDTQYF,TGTGCCAGCAGTGTAAGAAGGGCAGGGGACGGGAAGACAGATACGCAGTATTTT
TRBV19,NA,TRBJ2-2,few,CASSLGLAGELFF,TGTGCCAGTAGTCTTGGTCTCGCCGGGGAGCTGTTTTTT
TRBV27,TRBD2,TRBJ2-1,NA,CASNRGSGGYNEQFF,TGTGCCAGCAACCGGGGTAGCGGGGGGTACAATGAGCAGTTCTTC
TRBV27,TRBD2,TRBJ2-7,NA,CASSLIVGTGGSYEQYF,TGTGCCAGCAGTTTAATTGTCGGGACCGGCGGGAGCTACGAGCAGTACTTC
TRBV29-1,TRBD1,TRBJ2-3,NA,CSGGGDRGDTQYF,TGCAGCGGAGGAGGGGACAGGGGTGATACGCAGTATTTT
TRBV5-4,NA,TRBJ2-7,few,CASSSVGGLYEQYF,TGTGCCAGCAGCTCGGTCGGGGGGCTCTACGAGCAGTACTTC
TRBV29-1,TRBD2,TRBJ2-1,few,CSVEDWTSDYNEQFF,TGCAGCGTTGAAGATTGGACTAGCGACTACAATGAGCAGTTCTTC
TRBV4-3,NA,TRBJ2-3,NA,CASSQDLYGGPADTQYF,TGCGCCAGCAGCCAAGACCTCTATGGGGGGCCGGCAGATACGCAGTATTTT